The source of this T cell receptor (beta chain) is a study of graft-versus-host responses after intestinal transplantation. Whole-study results and caveats: Researchers found GvH clones in recipient marrow, and some showed up first in ileum or blood.

The CDR3 contains 11 residues. V dropped 9 bases and J dropped 4 bases, with 9 bases sitting between them. Germline CDR1 reads MNHNS; CDR2 reads SASEGT. About this clone itself: Its antigen remains unidentified.

The authors processed graft tissue to release intraepithelial and lamina propria lymphocytes. Here immunoSEQ multiplex PCR was the method, and the copy in TCRdb shows in-frame clones only, minus some. The profile shows over 60,000 clones, roughly nine tenths of them singletons. The chain recombines TRBV6-1 with TRBJ2-5, with D perhaps TRBD1 (6 bases). The origin of this receptor is a human patient who received an intestinal transplant, so some T cells may come from the graft donor. Sequenced material: ileum tissue, taken around 350 days after transplant. The CDR3 DNA reads as TGTGCCAGTCAACAGGGAGAGACCCAGTACTTC. It yields the protein CASQQGETQYF.